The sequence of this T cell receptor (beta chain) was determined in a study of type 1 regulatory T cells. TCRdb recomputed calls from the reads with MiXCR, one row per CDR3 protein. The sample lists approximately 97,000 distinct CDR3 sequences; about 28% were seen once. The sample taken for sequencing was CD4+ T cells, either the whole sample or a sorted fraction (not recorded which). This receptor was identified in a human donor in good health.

The CDR3, as DNA: TGTGCCAGCAGGCCCCAAATTAATGAAAAACTGTTTTTT. Residues: CASRPQINEKLFF. This rearrangement joins TRBV28 to TRBJ1-4; D unresolved. CDR3 length: 13 residues. Per the germline V gene, CDR1 is MDHEN and CDR2 is SYDVKM. Trimming pared 6 bases from V and 4 bases from J, leaving 9 bases between.